This T cell receptor (beta chain) was captured by sequencing in a study of cytomegalovirus exposure and HLA in healthy donors. Study-wide background: Unique TCR beta sequences numbering some 120 million came from 190 million or so T cells in an earlier analysis.

Notes on this clone: Its antigen is currently unknown.

PCR used 60 Vbeta primers and 13 Jbeta primers. Libraries were prepared by immunoSEQ multiplex PCR; TCRdb keeps only in-frame clonotypes and omits some of them. Here the sample spans around 70,000 clones, around three quarters being singletons. Points from the study as a whole: Productive status was seen about 87% or about 30% of the time for most TCR beta V segments in an earlier analysis. A missense DCLRE1C variant was associated with V- and J-gene trimming of TCR beta chains in a later analysis, and an independent cohort replicated the association. While the bulk of TCR sequences proved rare, some public TCRs turned up in many donors.

Germline assignment: CDR1 SEHNR and CDR2 FQNEAQ (reference sequence). The CDR3 runs to 15 residues. V was shortened by 5 bases and J by 7 bases, with 21 bases between the two germline ends. The chain joins TRBV7-9 to TRBJ2-7; D may be TRBD2 (6 bases). The receptor was derived from a male donor in good health and CMV-seropositive. The sample consisted of PBMCs. This CDR3 is CASSPGFNPEGEQYF. The CDR3 coding sequence is TGTGCCAGCAGCCCCGGCTTTAACCCGGAGGGGGAGCAGTACTTC.